This note documents a single T cell receptor beta chain sequence. The data were obtained in a study of blood T cell repertoires in COVID-19. Participant age was roughly 18 to 90 years, and participants resided in roughly 25 US areas. The assay was immunoSEQ multiplex PCR, and TCRdb's table has in-frame clones only and misses some. The sample shows about 400,000 clones, about 90% of them seen only once. Germline CDR1 is SGHVS and CDR2 is FNYEAQ. The ends lost 4 bases at V and 0 bases at J; junction bases unmatched: 11. The CDR3 runs 18 residues. The TCR originated in a woman in her thirties who had recovered from COVID-19. Sequenced input: PBMCs or T cells enriched from blood (not recorded which). The chain has TRBV7-6 and TRBJ1-4, with 7 bases lining up with TRBD1. The CDR3 region has the DNA TGTGCCAGCAGCTCTAGACAGGGCGAACTTGCAACTAATGAAAAACTGTTTTTT. Amino acids: CASSSRQGELATNEKLFF.